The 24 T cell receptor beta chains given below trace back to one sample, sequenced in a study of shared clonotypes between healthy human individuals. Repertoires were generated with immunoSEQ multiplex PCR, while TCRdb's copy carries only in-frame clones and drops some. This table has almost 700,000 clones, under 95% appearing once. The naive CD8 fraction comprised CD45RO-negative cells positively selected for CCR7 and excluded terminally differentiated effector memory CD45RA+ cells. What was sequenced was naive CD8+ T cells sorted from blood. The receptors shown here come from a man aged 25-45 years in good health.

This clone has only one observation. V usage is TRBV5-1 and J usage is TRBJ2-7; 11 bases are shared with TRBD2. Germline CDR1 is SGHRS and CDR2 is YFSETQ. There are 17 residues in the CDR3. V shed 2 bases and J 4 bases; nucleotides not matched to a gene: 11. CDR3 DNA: TGCGCCAGCAGCTTATCACTAGCGGGAGTACCGGATTACGAGCAGTACTTC. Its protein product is CASSLSLAGVPDYEQYF. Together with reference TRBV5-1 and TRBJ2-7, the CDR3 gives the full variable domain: KAGVTQTPRYLIKTRGQQVTLSCSPISGHRSVSWYQQTPGQGLQFLFEYFSETQRNKGNFPGRFSGRQFSNSRSEMNVSTLELGDSALYLCASSLSLAGVPDYEQYFGPGTRLTVT.

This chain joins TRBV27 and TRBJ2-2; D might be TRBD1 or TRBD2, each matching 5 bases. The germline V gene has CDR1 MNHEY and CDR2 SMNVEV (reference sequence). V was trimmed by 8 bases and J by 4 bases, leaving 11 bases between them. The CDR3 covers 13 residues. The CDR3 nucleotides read TGTGCCAGCCGGGCAGGGACCACCGGGGAGCTGTTTTTT. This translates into CASRAGTTGELFF.

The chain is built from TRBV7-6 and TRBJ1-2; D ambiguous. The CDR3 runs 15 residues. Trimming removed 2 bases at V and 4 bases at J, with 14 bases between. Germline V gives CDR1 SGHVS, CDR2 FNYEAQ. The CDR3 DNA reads TGTGCCAGCAGCTTATGCGTTGAATCTACCTATGGCTACACCTTC. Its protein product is CASSLCVESTYGYTF.

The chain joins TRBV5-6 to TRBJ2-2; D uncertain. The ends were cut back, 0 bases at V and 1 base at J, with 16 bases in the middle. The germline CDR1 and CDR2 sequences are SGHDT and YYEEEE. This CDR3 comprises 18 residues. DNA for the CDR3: TGTGCCAGCAGCTTGGGTCACGGCACAGAAATGAACACCGGGGAGCTGTTTTTT. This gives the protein CASSLGHGTEMNTGELFF.

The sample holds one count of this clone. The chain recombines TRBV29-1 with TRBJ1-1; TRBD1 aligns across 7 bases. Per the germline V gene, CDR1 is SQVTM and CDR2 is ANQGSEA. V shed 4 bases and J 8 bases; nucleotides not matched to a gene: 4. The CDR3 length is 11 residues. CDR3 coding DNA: TGCAGCGTTGGAAGGGGGCGCGAAGCTTTCTTT. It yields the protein CSVGRGREAFF.

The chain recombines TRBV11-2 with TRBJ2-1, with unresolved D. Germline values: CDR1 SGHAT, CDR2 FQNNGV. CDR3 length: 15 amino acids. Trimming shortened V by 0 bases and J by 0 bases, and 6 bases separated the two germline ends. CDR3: CASSLDSSSYNEQFF. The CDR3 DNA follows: TGTGCCAGCAGCTTAGACTCGAGCTCCTACAATGAGCAGTTCTTC. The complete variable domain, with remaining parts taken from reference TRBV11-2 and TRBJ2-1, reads EAGVAQSPRYKIIEKRQSVAFWCNPISGHATLYWYQQILGQGPKLLIQFQNNGVVDDSQLPKDRFSAERLKGVDSTLKIQPAKLEDSAVYLCASSLDSSSYNEQFFGPGTRLTVL.

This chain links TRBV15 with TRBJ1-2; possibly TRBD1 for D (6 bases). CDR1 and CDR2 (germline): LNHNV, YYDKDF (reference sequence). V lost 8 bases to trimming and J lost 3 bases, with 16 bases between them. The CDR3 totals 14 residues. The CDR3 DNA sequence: TGTGCCACCGGAGTGGACAGAGCTGACTATGGCTACACCTTC. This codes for CATGVDRADYGYTF. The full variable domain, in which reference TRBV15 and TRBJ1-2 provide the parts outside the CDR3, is DAMVIQNPRYQVTQFGKPVTLSCSQTLNHNVMYWYQQKSSQAPKLLFHYYDKDFNNEADTPDNFQSRRPNTSFCFLDIRSPGLGDTAMYLCATGVDRADYGYTFGSGTRLTVV.

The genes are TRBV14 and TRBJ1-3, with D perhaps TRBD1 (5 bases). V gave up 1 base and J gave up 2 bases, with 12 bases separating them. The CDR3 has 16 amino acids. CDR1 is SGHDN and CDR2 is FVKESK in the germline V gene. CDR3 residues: CASSQVGGATGNTIYF. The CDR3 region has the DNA TGTGCCAGCAGCCAAGTTGGCGGGGCCACTGGAAACACCATATATTTT.

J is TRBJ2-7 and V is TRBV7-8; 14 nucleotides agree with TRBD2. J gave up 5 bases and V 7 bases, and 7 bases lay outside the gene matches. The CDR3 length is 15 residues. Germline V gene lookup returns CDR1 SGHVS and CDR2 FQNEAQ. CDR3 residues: CASTPTSGRANEQYF. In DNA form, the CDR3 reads TGTGCCAGCACACCGACTAGCGGGAGGGCCAACGAGCAGTACTTC.

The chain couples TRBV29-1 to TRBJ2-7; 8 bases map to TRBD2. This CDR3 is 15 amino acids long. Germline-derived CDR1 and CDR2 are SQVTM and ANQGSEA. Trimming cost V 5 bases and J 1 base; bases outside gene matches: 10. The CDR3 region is CSVILAGRESYEQYF. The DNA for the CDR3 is TGCAGCGTTATCTTAGCGGGAAGGGAGTCCTACGAGCAGTACTTC.

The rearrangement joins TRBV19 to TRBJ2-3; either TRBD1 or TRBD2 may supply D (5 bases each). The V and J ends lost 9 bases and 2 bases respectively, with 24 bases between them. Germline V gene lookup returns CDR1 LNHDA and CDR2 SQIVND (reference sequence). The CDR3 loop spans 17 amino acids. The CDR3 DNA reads TGTGCCAGCTCCGCATCCCACGAGGGGCCTTCCACAGATACGCAGTATTTT. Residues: CASSASHEGPSTDTQYF.

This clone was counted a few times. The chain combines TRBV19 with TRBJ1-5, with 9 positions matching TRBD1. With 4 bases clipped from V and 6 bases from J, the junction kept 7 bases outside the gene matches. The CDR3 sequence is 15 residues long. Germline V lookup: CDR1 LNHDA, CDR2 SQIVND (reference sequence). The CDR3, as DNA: TGTGCCAGTAGTAGCGCAACAGGGGGCCTTCAGCCCCAGCATTTT. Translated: CASSSATGGLQPQHF.

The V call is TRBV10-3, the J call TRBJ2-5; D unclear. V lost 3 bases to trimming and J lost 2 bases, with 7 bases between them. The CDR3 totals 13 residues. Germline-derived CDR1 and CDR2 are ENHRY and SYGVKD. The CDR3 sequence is CAISEGIQETQYF. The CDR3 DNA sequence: TGTGCCATCAGTGAAGGGATACAAGAGACCCAGTACTTC.

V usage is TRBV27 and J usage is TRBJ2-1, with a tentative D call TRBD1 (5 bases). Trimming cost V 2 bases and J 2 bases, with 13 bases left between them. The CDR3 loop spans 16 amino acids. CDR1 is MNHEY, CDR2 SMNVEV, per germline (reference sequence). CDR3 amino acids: CASSLMYDRAYNEQFF. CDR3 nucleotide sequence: TGTGCCAGCAGTTTAATGTACGACAGAGCCTACAATGAGCAGTTCTTC.

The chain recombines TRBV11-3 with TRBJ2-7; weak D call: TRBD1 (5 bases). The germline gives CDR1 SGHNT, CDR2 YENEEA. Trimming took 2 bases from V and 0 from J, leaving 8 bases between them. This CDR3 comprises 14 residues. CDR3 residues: CASSLRDSSYEQYF. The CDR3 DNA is TGTGCCAGCAGCTTACGAGACAGCTCCTACGAGCAGTACTTC.

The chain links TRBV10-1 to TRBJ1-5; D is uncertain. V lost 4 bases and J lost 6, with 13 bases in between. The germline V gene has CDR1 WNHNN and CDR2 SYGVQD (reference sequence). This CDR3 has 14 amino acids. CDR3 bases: TGCGCCAGCAGTGGGAAAGGTACGATTCAGCCCCAGCATTTT. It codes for CASSGKGTIQPQHF.

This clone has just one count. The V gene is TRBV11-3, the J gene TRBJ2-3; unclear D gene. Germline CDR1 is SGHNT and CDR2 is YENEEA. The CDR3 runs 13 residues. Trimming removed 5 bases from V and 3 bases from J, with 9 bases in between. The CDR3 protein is CASSPSFTDTQYF. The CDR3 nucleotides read TGTGCCAGCAGCCCTTCGTTTACAGATACGCAGTATTTT.

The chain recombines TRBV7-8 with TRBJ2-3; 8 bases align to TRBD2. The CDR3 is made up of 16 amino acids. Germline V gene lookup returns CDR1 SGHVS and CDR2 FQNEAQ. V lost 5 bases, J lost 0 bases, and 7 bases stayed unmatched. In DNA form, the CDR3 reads TGTGCCAGCAGCCTCAAGCGGGAGCCGAGCACAGATACGCAGTATTTT. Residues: CASSLKREPSTDTQYF. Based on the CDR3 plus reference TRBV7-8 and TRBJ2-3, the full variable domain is GAGVSQSPRYKVAKRGQDVALRCDPISGHVSLFWYQQALGQGPEFLTYFQNEAQLDKSGLPSDRFFAERPEGSVSTLKIQRTQQEDSAVYLCASSLKREPSTDTQYFGPGTRLTVL.

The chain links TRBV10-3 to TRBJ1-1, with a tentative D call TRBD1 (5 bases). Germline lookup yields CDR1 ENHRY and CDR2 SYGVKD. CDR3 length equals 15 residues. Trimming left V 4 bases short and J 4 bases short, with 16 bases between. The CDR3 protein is CAISVLGVSSTEAFF. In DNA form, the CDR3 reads TGTGCCATCAGTGTTTTAGGGGTCTCGTCCACTGAAGCTTTCTTT.

The CDR3 nucleotides are TGTGCCAGCCCCTCAGGGGCTGGGGCCAACGTCCTGACTTTC. Protein sequence: CASPSGAGANVLTF. The chain uses TRBV9 and TRBJ2-6; D may be TRBD1 (6 bases). The CDR3 has 14 residues. Trimming took 7 bases from V and 2 from J, leaving 10 bases between them. Germline lookup yields CDR1 SGDLS and CDR2 YYNGEE. Combining the CDR3 with reference TRBV9 and TRBJ2-6 gives the whole variable domain DSGVTQTPKHLITATGQRVTLRCSPRSGDLSVYWYQQSLDQGLQFLIQYYNGEERAKGNILERFSAQQFPDLHSELNLSSLELGDSALYFCASPSGAGANVLTFGAGSRLTVL.

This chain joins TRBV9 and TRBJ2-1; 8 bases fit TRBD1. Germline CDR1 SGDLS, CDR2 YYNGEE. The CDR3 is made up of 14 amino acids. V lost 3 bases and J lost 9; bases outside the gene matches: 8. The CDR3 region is CASSAWTGLSEQFF. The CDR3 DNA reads TGTGCCAGCAGCGCTTGGACAGGGTTGAGTGAGCAGTTCTTC.

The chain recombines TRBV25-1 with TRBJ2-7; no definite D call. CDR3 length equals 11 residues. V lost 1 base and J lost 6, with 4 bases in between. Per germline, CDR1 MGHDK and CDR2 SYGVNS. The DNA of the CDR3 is TGTGCCAGCAGTGAATTTCTCGAGCAGTACTTC. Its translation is CASSEFLEQYF.

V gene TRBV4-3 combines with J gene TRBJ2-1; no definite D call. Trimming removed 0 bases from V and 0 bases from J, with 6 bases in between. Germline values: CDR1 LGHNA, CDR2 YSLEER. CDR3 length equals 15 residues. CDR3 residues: CASSQEQSSYNEQFF. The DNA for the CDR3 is TGCGCCAGCAGCCAAGAGCAGAGCTCCTACAATGAGCAGTTCTTC.

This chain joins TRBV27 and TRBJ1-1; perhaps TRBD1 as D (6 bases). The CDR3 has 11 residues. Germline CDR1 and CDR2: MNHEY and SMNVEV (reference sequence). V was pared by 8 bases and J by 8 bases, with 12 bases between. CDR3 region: CASVKGTEAFF. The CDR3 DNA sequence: TGTGCCAGCGTTAAAGGGACAGAAGCTTTCTTT.